This T cell receptor (beta chain) was sequenced during a study of response to subunit inactivated influenza vaccine listed by TCRdb under 2018. Looking at the study overall: Deep quantitative T cell receptor repertoire profiling was used in the study to track responses to a trivalent subunit inactivated influenza vaccine. Overall results and qualifications from the work: It was suggested by the authors that each seasonal influenza vaccination may recruit only a limited number of new T cells.

Spanning cysteine to phenylalanine, the CDR3 consists of 16 amino acids. Of all the DNA, just the CDR3 is kept, 48 bases in frame from base 1. Trimming takes 1 base off V and 9 bases off J; junction bases not matched to a gene: 10. CDR1 and CDR2 (SGHVS, FQNEAQ) derive from the germline V gene. This clonotype was seen repeatedly, ten times or more. Its antigen remains unidentified. Base qualities are missing; no much larger clone stands one base away. Libraries were built with RT-PCR. TCRdb records Illumina HiSeq 2500 as the sequencer. TCRdb passed the public sequencing reads through fastp at Q25 and MiXCR, retaining productive beta sequences. Rows are unified per CDR3 protein, each entry keeping the most common DNA and genes. The sample table records about 700,000 distinct CDR3 sequences; roughly 13% of these occur just once. The ten largest account for less than 7% of the sample.

The sequence was collected from a man in his fifties who received an inactivated influenza vaccine. Donor details come from another sample of the same person, matched by shared clones. Sequencing was performed on PBMCs from blood, taken around two weeks before vaccination. The rearrangement combines TRBV7-8 with TRBJ2-1, with 9 bases matching TRBD2. The DNA sequence follows: TGTGCCAGCAGCTTAGACTTGGGCGGGGGGGCCATTGAGCAGTTCTTC. Its product reads: CASSLDLGGGAIEQFF. When the CDR3 is completed using the reference TRBV7-8 and TRBJ2-1 genes on either side, the full variable domain is GAGVSQSPRYKVAKRGQDVALRCDPISGHVSLFWYQQALGQGPEFLTYFQNEAQLDKSGLPSDRFFAERPEGSVSTLKIQRTQQEDSAVYLCASSLDLGGGAIEQFFGPGTRLTVL.